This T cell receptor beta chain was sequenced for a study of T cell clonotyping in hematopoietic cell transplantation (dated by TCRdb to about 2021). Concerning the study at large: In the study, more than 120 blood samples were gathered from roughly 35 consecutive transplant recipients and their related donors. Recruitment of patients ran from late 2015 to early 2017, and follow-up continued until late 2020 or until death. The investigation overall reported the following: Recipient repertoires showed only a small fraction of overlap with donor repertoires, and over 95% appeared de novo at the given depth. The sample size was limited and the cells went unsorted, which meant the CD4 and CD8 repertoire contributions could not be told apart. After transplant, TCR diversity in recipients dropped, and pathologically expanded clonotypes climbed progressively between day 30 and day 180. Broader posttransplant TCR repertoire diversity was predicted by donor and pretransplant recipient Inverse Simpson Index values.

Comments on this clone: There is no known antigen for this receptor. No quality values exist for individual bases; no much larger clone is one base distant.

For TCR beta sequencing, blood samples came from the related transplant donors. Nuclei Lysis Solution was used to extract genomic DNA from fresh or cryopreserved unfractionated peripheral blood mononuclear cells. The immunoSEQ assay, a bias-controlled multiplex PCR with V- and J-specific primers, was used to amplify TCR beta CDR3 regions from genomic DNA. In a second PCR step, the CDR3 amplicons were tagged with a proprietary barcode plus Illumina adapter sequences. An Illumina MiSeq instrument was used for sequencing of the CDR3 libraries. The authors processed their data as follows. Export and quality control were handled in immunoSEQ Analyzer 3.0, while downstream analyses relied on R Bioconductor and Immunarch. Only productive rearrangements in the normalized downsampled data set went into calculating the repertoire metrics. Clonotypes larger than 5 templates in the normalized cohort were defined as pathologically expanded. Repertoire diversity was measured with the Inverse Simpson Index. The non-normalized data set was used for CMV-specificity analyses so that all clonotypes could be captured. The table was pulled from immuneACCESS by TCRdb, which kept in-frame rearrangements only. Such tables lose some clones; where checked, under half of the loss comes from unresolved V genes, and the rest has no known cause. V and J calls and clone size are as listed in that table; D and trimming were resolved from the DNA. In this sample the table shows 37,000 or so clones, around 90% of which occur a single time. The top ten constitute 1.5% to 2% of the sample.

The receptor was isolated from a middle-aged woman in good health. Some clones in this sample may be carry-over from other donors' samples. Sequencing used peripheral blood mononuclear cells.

The DNA is TGTGCCAGCAGTGCTCCGGGACCCTACGAGCAGTACTTC. Translated, it reads CASSAPGPYEQYF. The chain employs TRBV25-1 and TRBJ2-7; the D segment may tentatively be TRBD1 or TRBD2, each giving 5 matched bases. V is shortened by 4 bases, J by 2 bases, and the region joining them spans 9 bases. Taken from cysteine to phenylalanine, the CDR3 has 13 residues. Just CDR3 DNA is preserved here, 39 bases in frame from base 1. As encoded in the germline V gene, CDR1 is MGHDK while CDR2 is SYGVNS.